This TCR beta chain was sequenced during a study of blood T cell repertoires in COVID-19. Looking at the study overall: Some COVID-19 samples were acute and others convalescent; all came from the United States, Italy and Spain. From T cells, B-cell-depleted T cells, or PBMCs came the material, which was cDNA or gDNA.

Per the authors' pipeline: Scientists estimated how many nucleated cells there were by amplifying reference gene primers. Clones were sequenced by immunoSEQ multiplex PCR, and TCRdb holds only the in-frame ones, with some missing. V and J calls and clone size are given by that table; D and trimming were obtained from the DNA. This sample has 190,000 or so clones, with about 87% found just once. Trimming took off 0 bases at V and 4 bases at J, with 13 bases between the two ends. The CDR3 contains 16 residues. Germline V gives CDR1 LGHNA, CDR2 YNFKEQ. V is TRBV4-2 and J is TRBJ2-1; D call uncertain. This TCR derives from a man in his forties with active or convalescent COVID-19. Sequenced sample: peripheral blood. The CDR3 DNA reads as TGTGCCAGCAGCCAAGATCGCGCTCCCGGGTACAATGAGCAGTTCTTC. This codes for CASSQDRAPGYNEQFF.